This TCR beta chain was captured in a study of CD8+CD57+ T cells in acquired aplastic anemia. Germline CDR1 and CDR2: MNHNS and SASEGT. The ends were cut back, 6 bases at V and 1 base at J, with 19 bases in the middle. The CDR3 covers 17 residues. According to the study, genomic DNA was the template for TCR beta VDJ and CDR3 profiling. One entry per CDR3 protein results from TCRdb running MiXCR on the reads. The sample comprises 150,000 to 200,000 distinct CDR3 sequences, around 45% of which are singletons, and approximately 2.9% rests with the top ten. The chain carries TRBV6-1 and TRBJ1-5, with D tentatively TRBD1 (5 bases). The sequenced sample consisted of sorted CD4+, CD8+, or CD8+CD57+ T cells (not recorded which) from PBMCs. This sequence originates from a human donor in good health. CDR3 residues: CASSRGVGRRSNQPQHF. Written as DNA, the CDR3 is TGTGCCAGCAGCCGAGGGGTGGGGCGGCGGAGCAATCAGCCCCAGCATTTT.